What follows are 6 T cell receptor beta chains derived from one specimen sequenced in a study of T-cell memory formation after mild COVID-19 (dated by TCRdb to about 2021). Library generation was performed with 5' RACE. The instrument was an Illumina NovaSeq 6000. Starting from the raw public reads, TCRdb applied fastp trimming at Q25, assembled clones with MiXCR and retained in-frame beta chains. Rows are combined by CDR3 protein, so each entry shows the most common genes and DNA. The sample data list roughly 560,000 distinct CDR3 sequences, and 20% of these were observed just once. Under 15% of the sample lies in the top ten. What was sequenced was PBMCs or a T cell subset sorted from them (not recorded which). These receptors were obtained from an adult woman who had mild COVID-19 (a few samples of this study predate the infection). The sample titles of this study are shuffled in the database, so cell type and time point are left out; the donor was told from shared clones.

The rearrangement links TRBV5-4 to TRBJ2-6; D remains unclear. Germline CDR1 reads SGHNT; CDR2 reads YYREEE (reference sequence). This CDR3 has 18 residues. Trimming cost V 1 base and J 0 bases, with 14 bases left between them. The CDR3: CASSLSMVSGSGANVLTF. CDR3 in DNA: TGTGCCAGCAGCTTGTCAATGGTTTCGGGCTCTGGGGCCAACGTCCTGACTTTC. The complete variable domain, with remaining parts taken from reference TRBV5-4 and TRBJ2-6, reads ETGVTQSPTHLIKTRGQQVTLRCSSQSGHNTVSWYQQALGQGPQFIFQYYREEENGRGNFPPRFSGLQFPNYSSELNVNALELDDSALYLCASSLSMVSGSGANVLTFGAGSRLTVL.

This clonotype turned up a few times. This chain joins TRBV2 and TRBJ2-3; D unresolved. Germline CDR1 is SNHLY and CDR2 is FYNNEI. Trimming removed 7 bases at V and 2 bases at J, with 10 bases between. The CDR3 consists of 13 residues. As DNA, the CDR3 is TGTGCCAGCACGGCGGCAGACACAGATACGCAGTATTTT. Protein product: CASTAADTDTQYF.

This clonotype has only a few counts. The rearrangement joins TRBV12-3 or TRBV12-4 to TRBJ2-2; maybe TRBD2 (6 bases). The CDR3 has 19 amino acids. V lost 1 base, J lost 0 bases, and 18 bases lay in between. The CDR3: CASSLGPEGVASNTGELFF. The CDR3 region has the DNA TGTGCCAGCAGTTTAGGCCCGGAGGGAGTAGCGTCGAACACCGGGGAGCTGTTTTTT.

The rearrangement links TRBV15 to TRBJ2-5; D tentatively reads TRBD1 or TRBD2 (7 bases each). This CDR3 region has 14 residues. Per the germline V gene, CDR1 is LNHNV and CDR2 is YYDKDF (reference sequence). V was trimmed by 4 bases and J by 5 bases, leaving 14 bases between them. CDR3 loop: CATSIRQGGETQYF. DNA for the CDR3: TGTGCCACCAGCATACGACAGGGAGGGGAGACCCAGTACTTC. The variable domain in full, completed from reference TRBV15 and TRBJ2-5, reads DAMVIQNPRYQVTQFGKPVTLSCSQTLNHNVMYWYQQKSSQAPKLLFHYYDKDFNNEADTPDNFQSRRPNTSFCFLDIRSPGLGDTAMYLCATSIRQGGETQYFGPGTRLLVL.

There are a few counts of this clonotype. The V call is TRBV12-3 or TRBV12-4, the J call TRBJ1-1; possibly TRBD1 for D (5 bases). The CDR3 contains 18 residues. Trimming took off 6 bases at V and 0 bases at J, with 23 bases between the two ends. The CDR3 protein is CASSLIRGVNIMNTEAFF. In nucleotides, the CDR3 is TGTGCCAGCAGCCTAATACGAGGGGTAAACATTATGAACACTGAAGCTTTCTTT.

This clonotype was recorded a few times. Here the CDR3 DNA reads TGTGCCAGCAGCTTAGCCGGGGGGGTTATGTACAATGAGCAGTTCTTC. Encoded protein: CASSLAGGVMYNEQFF. The rearrangement links TRBV7-8 to TRBJ2-1, with 8 bases identical to TRBD2. The ends lost 0 bases at V and 4 bases at J; junction bases unmatched: 5. Germline V gene sequence: CDR1 SGHVS, CDR2 FQNEAQ. CDR3 length: 16 residues.